Listed below are T cell receptor beta chains from one sample, sequenced in a study of T cell changes during pregnancy in multiple sclerosis. Only in-frame clones appear in the TCRdb table, and some are missing; sequencing was by immunoSEQ multiplex PCR. The table has some 74,000 clones, roughly 92% seen once. Here the sequenced sample was peripheral blood, taken after pregnancy. The source is a female donor in good health, enrolled as a control in a pregnancy study. Each CDR3 is given with its conserved first and last residue. Each record gives: V gene, CDR3 length, D gene, J gene, clone size, CDR3 DNA, CDR3 protein. A D gene is named only where the DNA matches it firmly. Clone size is not always given. Where it is, it says once, few, many or a class for expanded clones.

v_gene: TRBV6-1; len: 13; d_gene: .; j_gene: TRBJ1-1; abundance: .; CDR3nt: TGTGCCAGCAGCCGGGGGGAGAACACTGAAGCTTTCTTT; CDR3aa: CASSRGENTEAFF
v_gene: TRBV28; len: 14; d_gene: TRBD1; j_gene: TRBJ1-4; abundance: .; CDR3nt: TGTGCCAGCAGAAACAACAGGGGCAGCGAAAAACTGTTTTTT; CDR3aa: CASRNNRGSEKLFF
v_gene: TRBV21-1; len: 12; d_gene: .; j_gene: TRBJ2-5; abundance: .; CDR3nt: TGTGCCAGCACCGCCGGTGAAGAGACCCAGTACTTC; CDR3aa: CASTAGEETQYF
v_gene: TRBV2; len: 17; d_gene: TRBD2; j_gene: TRBJ2-2; abundance: .; CDR3nt: TGTGCCAGCAGTGAAGCGACGGCTAGCGGGGGGGCCGGGGAGCTGTTTTTT; CDR3aa: CASSEATASGGAGELFF
v_gene: TRBV9; len: 15; d_gene: TRBD1; j_gene: TRBJ1-3; abundance: .; CDR3nt: TGTGCCAGCAGCCCACGGACAGGGCAAGGAAACACCATATATTTT; CDR3aa: CASSPRTGQGNTIYF
v_gene: TRBV5-4; len: 13; d_gene: TRBD1; j_gene: TRBJ1-1; abundance: few; CDR3nt: TGTGCCAGCAGCGAAGAGACAGGGGGCTTGGGTTTCTTT; CDR3aa: CASSEETGGLGFF
v_gene: TRBV5-4; len: 17; d_gene: TRBD2; j_gene: TRBJ2-7; abundance: .; CDR3nt: TGTGCCAGCAGCTTGGCCTATGGAGCGGGGGGGATTTACGAGCAGTACTTC; CDR3aa: CASSLAYGAGGIYEQYF
v_gene: TRBV7-6; len: 14; d_gene: .; j_gene: TRBJ1-6; abundance: few; CDR3nt: TGTGCCAGCAGCTTAGCGGCGGGAGATTCACCCCTCCACTTT; CDR3aa: CASSLAAGDSPLHF
v_gene: TRBV27; len: 13; d_gene: .; j_gene: TRBJ1-3; abundance: .; CDR3nt: TGTGCCAGCAGTTCCGGAGCTGGAAACACCATATATTTT; CDR3aa: CASSSGAGNTIYF
v_gene: TRBV6-1; len: 13; d_gene: .; j_gene: TRBJ2-5; abundance: .; CDR3nt: TGTGCCAGCAGACGACAGGTCCAAGAGACCCAGTACTTC; CDR3aa: CASRRQVQETQYF
v_gene: TRBV29-1; len: 16; d_gene: .; j_gene: TRBJ2-6; abundance: few; CDR3nt: TGCAGCGTGGCCCGGGACACAGACTCTGGGGCCAACGTCCTGACTTTC; CDR3aa: CSVARDTDSGANVLTF
v_gene: TRBV28; len: 17; d_gene: TRBD1; j_gene: TRBJ1-5; abundance: .; CDR3nt: TGTGCCAGCAGACCTCAGGGGGCGCCGCTTAGCAATCAGCCCCAGCATTTT; CDR3aa: CASRPQGAPLSNQPQHF
v_gene: TRBV29-1; len: 17; d_gene: TRBD2; j_gene: TRBJ2-7; abundance: .; CDR3nt: TGCAGCGTTGTAAAACTAGCGGGATCCACGAGCTCCTACGAGCAGTACTTC; CDR3aa: CSVVKLAGSTSSYEQYF
v_gene: TRBV14; len: 16; d_gene: .; j_gene: TRBJ2-5; abundance: .; CDR3nt: TGTGCCAGCAGCCAGGGAGCGATCACCGCGGGGGAGACCCAGTACTTC; CDR3aa: CASSQGAITAGETQYF
v_gene: TRBV28; len: 13; d_gene: TRBD1; j_gene: TRBJ1-2; abundance: .; CDR3nt: TGTGCCAGCCAGACAGGGGTAGGATATGGCTGCACCTTC; CDR3aa: CASQTGVGYGCTF
v_gene: TRBV5-6; len: 18; d_gene: TRBD2; j_gene: TRBJ2-2; abundance: .; CDR3nt: TGTGCCAGCCAGACCGGGACTAGCGGGGGGACGAACACCGGGGAGCTGTTTTTT; CDR3aa: CASQTGTSGGTNTGELFF
v_gene: TRBV19; len: 15; d_gene: TRBD1; j_gene: TRBJ1-5; abundance: .; CDR3nt: TGTGCCAGTACCGCGGGACAGGGGCTTAATCAGCCCCAGCATTTT; CDR3aa: CASTAGQGLNQPQHF
v_gene: TRBV28; len: 12; d_gene: TRBD1; j_gene: TRBJ1-1; abundance: .; CDR3nt: TGTCGAGGCGGGACAGGGTATTCTGAAGCTTTCTTT; CDR3aa: CRGGTGYSEAFF
v_gene: TRBV4-2; len: 15; d_gene: .; j_gene: TRBJ2-5; abundance: .; CDR3nt: TGTGCCAGCGGCGACGCGGGGGGACAGGGAGAGACCCAGTACTTC; CDR3aa: CASGDAGGQGETQYF
v_gene: TRBV6-5; len: 15; d_gene: TRBD2; j_gene: TRBJ2-3; abundance: once; CDR3nt: TGTGCCAGCACCCGGCTAGCGGGGCCCACAGATACGCAGTATTTT; CDR3aa: CASTRLAGPTDTQYF
v_gene: TRBV19; len: 15; d_gene: .; j_gene: TRBJ1-3; abundance: .; CDR3nt: TGTGCCAGTAGTATTTTACAGGGTGCTGGAAACACCATATATTTT; CDR3aa: CASSILQGAGNTIYF
v_gene: TRBV9; len: 15; d_gene: .; j_gene: TRBJ1-1; abundance: .; CDR3nt: TGTGCCAGCAGCGTAGGGGGCGCATTGGGAACTGAAGCTTTCTTT; CDR3aa: CASSVGGALGTEAFF
v_gene: TRBV4-3; len: 14; d_gene: .; j_gene: TRBJ2-2; abundance: .; CDR3nt: TGCGCCAGCAGCCAGTTACAGGGAACCGGGGAGCTGTTTTTT; CDR3aa: CASSQLQGTGELFF
v_gene: TRBV7-6; len: 13; d_gene: .; j_gene: TRBJ2-1; abundance: .; CDR3nt: TGTGCCAGCAGCTTATGGGGGGACAATGAGCAGTTCTTC; CDR3aa: CASSLWGDNEQFF
v_gene: TRBV11-2; len: 14; d_gene: .; j_gene: TRBJ1-1; abundance: .; CDR3nt: TGTGCCAGCAGCTTGCAAACTTGGGGGCCTGAAGCTTTCTTT; CDR3aa: CASSLQTWGPEAFF